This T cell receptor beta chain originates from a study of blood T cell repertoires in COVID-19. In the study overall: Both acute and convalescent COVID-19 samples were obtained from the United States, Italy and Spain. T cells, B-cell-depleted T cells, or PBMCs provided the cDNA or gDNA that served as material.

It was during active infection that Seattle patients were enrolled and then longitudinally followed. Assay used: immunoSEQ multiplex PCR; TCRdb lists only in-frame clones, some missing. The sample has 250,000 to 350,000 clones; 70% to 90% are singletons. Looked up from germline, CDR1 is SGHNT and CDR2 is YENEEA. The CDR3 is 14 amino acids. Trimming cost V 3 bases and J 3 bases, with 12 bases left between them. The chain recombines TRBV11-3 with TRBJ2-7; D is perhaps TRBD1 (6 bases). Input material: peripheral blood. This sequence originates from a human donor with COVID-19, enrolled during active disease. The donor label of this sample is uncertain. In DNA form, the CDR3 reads TGTGCCAGCAGCTTTATGTACAGGGACTACGAGCAGTACTTC. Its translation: CASSFMYRDYEQYF. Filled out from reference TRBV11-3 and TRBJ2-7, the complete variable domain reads EAGVVQSPRYKIIEKKQPVAFWCNPISGHNTLYWYLQNLGQGPELLIRYENEEAVDDSQLPKDRFSAERLKGVDSTLKIQPAELGDSAVYLCASSFMYRDYEQYFGPGTRLTVT.